The following is a T cell receptor beta chain sequence with its context. The antigen remains unidentified. These data are taken from a study of cytomegalovirus exposure and HLA in healthy donors. Findings and limits, study-wide: The classifier reportedly diagnosed cytomegalovirus status with high sensitivity and specificity. When analyzed later, a missense DCLRE1C variant was found to be linked to TCR beta V- and J-gene trimming.

PCR employed 60 Vbeta and 13 Jbeta primers. In the original workflow: In a later analysis, approximately 73 million unique TCR beta chains included roughly 11 million shared by two or more donors. Some clones are missing from TCRdb's copy, which holds only in-frame ones; the method was immunoSEQ multiplex PCR. That table supplies the V and J calls and clone size; D and trimming were determined from the DNA. The table records about 110,000 clones, about 13% of them present only once. V was pared by 1 base and J by 1 base, with 4 bases of the junction left unmatched. Looked up from germline, CDR1 is MGHRA and CDR2 is YSYEKL. The CDR3 consists of 15 residues.

The chain couples TRBV4-1 to TRBJ2-7, with TRBD1 matching 7 bases. This TCR was sampled from a man aged 40-49 years in good health and CMV-seropositive. Sequencing used PBMCs. The CDR3, as DNA: TGCGCCAGCAGCCAAGTGCCGGGACAGTCCTACGAGCAGTACTTC. It codes for CASSQVPGQSYEQYF.